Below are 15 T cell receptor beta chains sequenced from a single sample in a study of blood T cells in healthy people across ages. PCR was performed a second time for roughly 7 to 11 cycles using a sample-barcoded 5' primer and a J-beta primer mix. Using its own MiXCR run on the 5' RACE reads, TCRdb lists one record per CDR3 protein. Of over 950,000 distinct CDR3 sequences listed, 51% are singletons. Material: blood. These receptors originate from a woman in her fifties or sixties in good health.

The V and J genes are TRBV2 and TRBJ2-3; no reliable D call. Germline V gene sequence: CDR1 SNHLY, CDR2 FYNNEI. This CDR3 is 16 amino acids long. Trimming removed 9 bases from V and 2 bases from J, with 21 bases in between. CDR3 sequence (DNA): TGTGCCAGTCGTGGTGGGGTGTCGATCAACACAGATACGCAGTATTTT. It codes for CASRGGVSINTDTQYF.

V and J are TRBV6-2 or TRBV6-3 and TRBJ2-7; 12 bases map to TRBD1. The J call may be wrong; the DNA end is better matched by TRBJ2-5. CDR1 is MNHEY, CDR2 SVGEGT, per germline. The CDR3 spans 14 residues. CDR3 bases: TGTGCCAGCAATAGGGACAGGGGGCCGGAGACCCAGTACTTC. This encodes CASNRDRGPETQYF.

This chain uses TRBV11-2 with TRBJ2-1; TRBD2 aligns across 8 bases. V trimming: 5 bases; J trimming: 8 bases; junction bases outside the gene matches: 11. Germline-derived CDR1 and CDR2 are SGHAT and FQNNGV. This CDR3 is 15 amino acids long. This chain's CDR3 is CASSPEFGGAYEQFF. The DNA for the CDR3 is TGTGCCAGCAGCCCGGAATTCGGGGGGGCATATGAGCAGTTCTTC.

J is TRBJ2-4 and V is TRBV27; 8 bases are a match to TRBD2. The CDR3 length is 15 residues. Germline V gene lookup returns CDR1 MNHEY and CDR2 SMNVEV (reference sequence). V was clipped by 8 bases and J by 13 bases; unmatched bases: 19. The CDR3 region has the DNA TGTGCCAGCGGCCGAAGATCCGGGGGGGATGCTCGGCAGTACTTC. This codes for CASGRRSGGDARQYF.

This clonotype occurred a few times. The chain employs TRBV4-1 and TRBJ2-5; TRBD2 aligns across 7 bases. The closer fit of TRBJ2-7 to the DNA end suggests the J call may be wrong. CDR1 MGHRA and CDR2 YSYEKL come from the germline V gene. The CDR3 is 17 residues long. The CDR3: CASSLTLTGGTFYEQYF. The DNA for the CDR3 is TGCGCCAGCAGCCTCACCTTGACGGGAGGTACTTTTTACGAGCAGTACTTC.

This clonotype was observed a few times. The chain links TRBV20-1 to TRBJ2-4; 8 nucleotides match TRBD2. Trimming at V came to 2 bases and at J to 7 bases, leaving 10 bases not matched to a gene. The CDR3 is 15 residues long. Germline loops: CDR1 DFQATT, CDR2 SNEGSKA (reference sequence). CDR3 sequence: CSARKGGSSGNIQYF. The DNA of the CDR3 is TGCAGTGCTAGAAAGGGAGGGTCTAGCGGGAACATTCAGTACTTC.

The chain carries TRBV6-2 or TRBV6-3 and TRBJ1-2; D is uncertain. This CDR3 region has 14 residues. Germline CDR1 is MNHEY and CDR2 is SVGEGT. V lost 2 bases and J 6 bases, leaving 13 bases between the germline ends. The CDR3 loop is CASSYRAQVDGYTF. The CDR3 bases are TGTGCCAGCAGTTACAGGGCCCAGGTGGATGGCTACACCTTC.

The CDR3 DNA follows: TGCAGCGGTGGGGTTCGGCGGGGTCCTTACAATGAGCAGTTCTTC. Encoded protein: CSGGVRRGPYNEQFF. The genes are TRBV29-1 and TRBJ2-1; the D gene is possibly TRBD2 (6 bases). Germline V gene data show CDR1 as SQVTM and CDR2 as ANQGSEA. Trimming took 7 bases from V and 4 from J, leaving 20 bases between them. This CDR3 region has 15 residues.

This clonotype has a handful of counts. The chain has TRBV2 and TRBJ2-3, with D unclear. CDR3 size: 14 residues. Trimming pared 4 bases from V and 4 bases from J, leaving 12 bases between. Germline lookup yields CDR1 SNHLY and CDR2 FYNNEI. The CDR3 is CASSVGLDPDTQYF. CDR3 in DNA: TGTGCCAGCAGTGTCGGGCTAGATCCAGATACGCAGTATTTT.

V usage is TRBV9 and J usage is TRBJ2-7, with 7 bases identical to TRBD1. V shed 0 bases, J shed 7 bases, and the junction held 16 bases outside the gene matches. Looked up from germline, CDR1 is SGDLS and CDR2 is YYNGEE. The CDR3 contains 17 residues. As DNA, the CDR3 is TGTGCCAGCAGCGTAGGGCCCCAAGGGGGCAGGTACAATGAGCAGTACTTC. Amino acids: CASSVGPQGGRYNEQYF.

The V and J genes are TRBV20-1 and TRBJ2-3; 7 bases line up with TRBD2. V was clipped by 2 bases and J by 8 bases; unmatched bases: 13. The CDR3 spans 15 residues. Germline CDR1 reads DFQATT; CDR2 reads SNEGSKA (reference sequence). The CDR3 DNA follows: TGCAGTGCTAGACCTCCTACGGGAGGAGTTGGTACGCAGTATTTT. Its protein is CSARPPTGGVGTQYF.

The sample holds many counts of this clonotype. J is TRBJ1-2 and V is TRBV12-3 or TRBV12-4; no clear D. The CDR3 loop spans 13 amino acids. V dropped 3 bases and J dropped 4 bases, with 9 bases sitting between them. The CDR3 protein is CASSFGRVYGYTF. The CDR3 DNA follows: TGTGCCAGCAGTTTTGGTAGGGTCTATGGCTACACCTTC.

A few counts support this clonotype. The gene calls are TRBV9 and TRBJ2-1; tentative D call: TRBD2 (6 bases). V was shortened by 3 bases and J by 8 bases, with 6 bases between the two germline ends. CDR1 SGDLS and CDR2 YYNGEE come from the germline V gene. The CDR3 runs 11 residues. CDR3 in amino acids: CASSGDYEQFF. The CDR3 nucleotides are TGTGCCAGCAGCGGGGACTATGAGCAGTTCTTC.

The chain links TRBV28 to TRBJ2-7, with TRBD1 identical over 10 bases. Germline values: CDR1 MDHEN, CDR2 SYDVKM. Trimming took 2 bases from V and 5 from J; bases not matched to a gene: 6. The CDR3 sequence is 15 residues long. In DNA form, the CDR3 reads TGTGCCAGCAGTTTAGAAGGGACAGGGGTCCACGAGCAGTACTTC. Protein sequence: CASSLEGTGVHEQYF.

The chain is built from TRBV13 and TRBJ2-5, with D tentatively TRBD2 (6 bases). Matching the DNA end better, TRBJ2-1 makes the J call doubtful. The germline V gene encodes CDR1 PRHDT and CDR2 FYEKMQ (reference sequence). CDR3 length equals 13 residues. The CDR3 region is CASSGGKQETQFF. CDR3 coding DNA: TGTGCCAGCAGCGGCGGGAAACAAGAGACCCAGTTCTTC.